One T cell receptor (beta chain) is described in this entry. This entry comes from a study of blood T cell repertoires in COVID-19. Study-level information: COVID-19 samples, acute and convalescent, were from the United States, Italy and Spain.

How the authors handled the data: By means of reference gene primer amplification, nucleated cell counts were estimated. TCRdb's table, derived via immunoSEQ multiplex PCR, lists solely in-frame clones and lacks some. The DNA gave D and trimming, while V, J and clone size come from that table. The sample includes approximately 190,000 clones, 65% to 85% of them seen just once. This TCR came from a woman aged 30 to 39 with acute or convalescent COVID-19. Sequencing was carried out using peripheral blood.

The CDR3 loop is CASSPTVSYNEQFF. DNA for the CDR3: TGTGCCAGCAGCCCAACGGTATCCTACAATGAGCAGTTCTTC. The genes are TRBV5-8 and TRBJ2-1; D is ambiguous. Trimming cost V 4 bases and J 1 base, with 9 bases left between them. CDR1 and CDR2 (germline): SGHTS, YDEGEE. This CDR3 comprises 14 residues.